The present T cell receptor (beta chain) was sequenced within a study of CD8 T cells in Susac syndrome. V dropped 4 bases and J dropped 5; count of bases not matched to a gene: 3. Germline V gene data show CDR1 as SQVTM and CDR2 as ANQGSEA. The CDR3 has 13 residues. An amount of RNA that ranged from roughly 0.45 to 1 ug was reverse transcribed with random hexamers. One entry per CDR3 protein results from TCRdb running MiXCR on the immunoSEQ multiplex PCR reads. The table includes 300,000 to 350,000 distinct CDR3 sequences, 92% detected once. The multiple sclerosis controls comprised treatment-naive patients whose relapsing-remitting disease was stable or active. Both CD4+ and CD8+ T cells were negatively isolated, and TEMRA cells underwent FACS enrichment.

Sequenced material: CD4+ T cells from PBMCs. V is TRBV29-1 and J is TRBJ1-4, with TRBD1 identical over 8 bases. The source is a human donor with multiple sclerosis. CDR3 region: CSVVRTGNEKLFF. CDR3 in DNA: TGCAGCGTTGTAAGGACAGGGAATGAAAAACTGTTTTTT.